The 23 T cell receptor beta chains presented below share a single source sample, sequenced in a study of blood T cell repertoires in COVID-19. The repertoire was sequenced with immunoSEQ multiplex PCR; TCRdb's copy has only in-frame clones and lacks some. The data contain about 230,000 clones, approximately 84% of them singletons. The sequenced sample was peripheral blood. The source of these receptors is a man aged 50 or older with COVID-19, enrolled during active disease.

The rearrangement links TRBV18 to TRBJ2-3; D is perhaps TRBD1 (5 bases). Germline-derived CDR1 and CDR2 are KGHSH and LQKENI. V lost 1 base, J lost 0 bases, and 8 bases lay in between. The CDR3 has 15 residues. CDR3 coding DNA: TGTGCCAGCTCACCACAGGGGTCTAGCACAGATACGCAGTATTTT. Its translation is CASSPQGSSTDTQYF.

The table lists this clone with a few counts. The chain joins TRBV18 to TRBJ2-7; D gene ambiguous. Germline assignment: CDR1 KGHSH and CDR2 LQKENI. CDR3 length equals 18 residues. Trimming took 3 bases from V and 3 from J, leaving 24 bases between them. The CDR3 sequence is CASSPQPGYVRGDYEQYF. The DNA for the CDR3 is TGTGCCAGCTCACCCCAGCCTGGGTATGTACGAGGAGACTACGAGCAGTACTTC.

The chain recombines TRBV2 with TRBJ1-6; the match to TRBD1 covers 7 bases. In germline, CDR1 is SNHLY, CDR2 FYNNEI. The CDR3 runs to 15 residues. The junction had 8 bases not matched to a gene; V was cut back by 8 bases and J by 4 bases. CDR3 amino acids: CASGGGTAYNSPLHF. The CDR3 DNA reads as TGTGCCAGCGGCGGGGGGACAGCGTATAATTCACCCCTCCACTTT.

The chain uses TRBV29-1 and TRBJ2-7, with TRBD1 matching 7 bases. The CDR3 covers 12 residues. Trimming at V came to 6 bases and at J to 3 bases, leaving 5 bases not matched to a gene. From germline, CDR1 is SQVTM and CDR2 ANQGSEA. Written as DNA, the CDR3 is TGCAGCGTGCGCAGGGGGAACTACGAGCAGTACTTC. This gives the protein CSVRRGNYEQYF.

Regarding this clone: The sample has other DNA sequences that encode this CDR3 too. CDR3 nucleotide sequence: TGTGCCAGCAGCAAGACCGGAGGATACGAGCAGTACTTC. This encodes CASSKTGGYEQYF. This sequence joins TRBV5-4 and TRBJ2-7; TRBD2 is a possible D gene (5 bases). Trimming shortened V by 4 bases and J by 4 bases, and 12 bases separated the two germline ends. The CDR3 is 13 residues long. Germline-derived CDR1 and CDR2 are SGHNT and YYREEE (reference sequence).

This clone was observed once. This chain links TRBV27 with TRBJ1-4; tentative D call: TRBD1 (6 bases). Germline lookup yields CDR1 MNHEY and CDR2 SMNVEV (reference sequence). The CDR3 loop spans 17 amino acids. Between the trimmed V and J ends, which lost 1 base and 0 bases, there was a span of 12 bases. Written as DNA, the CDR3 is TGTGCCAGCAGTTTATTCGGGACACCGGCAACTAATGAAAAACTGTTTTTT. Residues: CASSLFGTPATNEKLFF.

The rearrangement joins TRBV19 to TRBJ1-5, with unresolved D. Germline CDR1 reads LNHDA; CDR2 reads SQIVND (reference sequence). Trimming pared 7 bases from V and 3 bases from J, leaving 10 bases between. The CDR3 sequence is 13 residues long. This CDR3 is CASISAFNQPQHF. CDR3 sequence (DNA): TGTGCCAGTATAAGCGCGTTCAATCAGCCCCAGCATTTT.

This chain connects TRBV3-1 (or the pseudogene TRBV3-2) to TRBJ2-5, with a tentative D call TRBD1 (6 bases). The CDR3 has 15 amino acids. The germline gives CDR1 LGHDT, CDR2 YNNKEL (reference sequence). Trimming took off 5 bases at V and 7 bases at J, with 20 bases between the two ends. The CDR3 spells CASSEPGAQVGTQYF. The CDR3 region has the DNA TGTGCCAGCAGCGAACCAGGGGCGCAGGTGGGGACCCAGTACTTC.

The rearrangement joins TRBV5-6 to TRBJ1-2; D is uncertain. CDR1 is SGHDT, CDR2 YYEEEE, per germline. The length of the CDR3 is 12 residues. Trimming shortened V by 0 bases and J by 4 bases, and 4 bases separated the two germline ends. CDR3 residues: CASSLDSYGYTF. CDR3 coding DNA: TGTGCCAGCAGCTTGGACAGCTATGGCTACACCTTC.

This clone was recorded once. Written as DNA, the CDR3 is TGTGCCAGCAGCTGGTCCGGGACAGGGTCGCGGAACACTGAAGCTTTCTTT. It yields the protein CASSWSGTGSRNTEAFF. The J gene is TRBJ1-1, the V gene TRBV12-1; the listed D gene, TRBD1, was not tested against the DNA. TRBV12-1 counts as a pseudogene. CDR3 length equals 17 residues.

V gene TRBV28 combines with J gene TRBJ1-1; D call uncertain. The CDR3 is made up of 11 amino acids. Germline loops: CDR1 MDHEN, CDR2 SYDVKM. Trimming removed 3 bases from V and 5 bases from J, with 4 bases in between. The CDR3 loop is CASSFSTEAFF. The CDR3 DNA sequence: TGTGCCAGCAGTTTCTCGACTGAAGCTTTCTTT.

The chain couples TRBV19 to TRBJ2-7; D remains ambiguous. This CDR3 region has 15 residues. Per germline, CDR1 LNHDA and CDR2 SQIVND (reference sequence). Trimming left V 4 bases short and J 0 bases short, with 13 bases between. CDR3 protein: CASSKLPSSSYEQYF. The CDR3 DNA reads TGTGCCAGTAGTAAGTTACCCTCGAGCTCCTACGAGCAGTACTTC. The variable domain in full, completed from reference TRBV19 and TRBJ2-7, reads DGGITQSPKYLFRKEGQNVTLSCEQNLNHDAMYWYRQDPGQGLRLIYYSQIVNDFQKGDIAEGYSVSREKKESFPLTVTSAQKNPTAFYLCASSKLPSSSYEQYFGPGTRLTVT.

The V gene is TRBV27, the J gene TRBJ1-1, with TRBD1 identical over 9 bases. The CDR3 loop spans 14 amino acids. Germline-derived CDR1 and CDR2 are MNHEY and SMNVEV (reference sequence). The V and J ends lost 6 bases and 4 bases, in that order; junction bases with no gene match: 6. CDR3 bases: TGTGCCAGCAGCGGGACAGGGCGGGCCACTGAAGCTTTCTTT. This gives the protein CASSGTGRATEAFF.

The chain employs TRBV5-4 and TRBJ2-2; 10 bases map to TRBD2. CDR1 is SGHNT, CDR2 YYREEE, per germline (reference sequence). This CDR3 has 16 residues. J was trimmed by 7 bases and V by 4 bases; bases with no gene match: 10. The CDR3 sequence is CASSRGGTSALGELFF. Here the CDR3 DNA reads TGTGCCAGCAGCCGAGGAGGGACTAGCGCCCTCGGGGAGCTGTTTTTT.

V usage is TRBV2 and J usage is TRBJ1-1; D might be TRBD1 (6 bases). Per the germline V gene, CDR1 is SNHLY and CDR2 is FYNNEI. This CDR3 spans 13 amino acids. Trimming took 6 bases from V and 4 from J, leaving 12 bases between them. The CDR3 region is CASREQGSTEAFF. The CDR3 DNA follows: TGTGCCAGCAGGGAACAGGGCAGCACTGAAGCTTTCTTT.

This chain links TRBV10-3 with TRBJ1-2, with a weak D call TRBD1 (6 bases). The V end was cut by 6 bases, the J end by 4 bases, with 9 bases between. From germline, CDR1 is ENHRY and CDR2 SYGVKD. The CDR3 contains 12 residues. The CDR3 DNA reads TGTGCCATCAGCGAGGACAGCTATGGCTACACCTTC. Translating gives CAISEDSYGYTF.

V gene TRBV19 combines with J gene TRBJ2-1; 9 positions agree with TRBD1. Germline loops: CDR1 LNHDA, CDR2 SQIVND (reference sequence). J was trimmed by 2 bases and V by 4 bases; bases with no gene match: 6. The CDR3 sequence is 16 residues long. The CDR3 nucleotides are TGTGCCAGTAGTACCCGGACAGGGGCCACCTACAATGAGCAGTTCTTC. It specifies CASSTRTGATYNEQFF.

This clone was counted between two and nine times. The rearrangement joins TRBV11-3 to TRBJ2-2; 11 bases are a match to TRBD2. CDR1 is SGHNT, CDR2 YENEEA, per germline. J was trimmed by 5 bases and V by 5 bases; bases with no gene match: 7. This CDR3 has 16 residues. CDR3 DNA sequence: TGTGCCAGCAGCGCCCTTGGGACTAGCGGAACCGGGGAGCTGTTTTTT. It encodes CASSALGTSGTGELFF.

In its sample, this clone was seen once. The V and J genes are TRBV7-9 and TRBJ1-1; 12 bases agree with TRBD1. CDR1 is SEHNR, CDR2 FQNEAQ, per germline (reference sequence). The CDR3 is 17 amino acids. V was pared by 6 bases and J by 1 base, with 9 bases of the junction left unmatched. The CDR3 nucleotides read TGTGCCAGCAGTCGCGGGACAGGGGGCACGAGGAACACTGAAGCTTTCTTT. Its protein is CASSRGTGGTRNTEAFF.

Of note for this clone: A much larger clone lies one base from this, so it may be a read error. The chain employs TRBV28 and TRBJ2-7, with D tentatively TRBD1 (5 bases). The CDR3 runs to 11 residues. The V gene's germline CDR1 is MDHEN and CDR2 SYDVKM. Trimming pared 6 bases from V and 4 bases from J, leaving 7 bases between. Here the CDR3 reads CASRGPYEQYF. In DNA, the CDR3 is TGTGCCAGCAGGGGGCCGTACGAGCAGTACTTC.

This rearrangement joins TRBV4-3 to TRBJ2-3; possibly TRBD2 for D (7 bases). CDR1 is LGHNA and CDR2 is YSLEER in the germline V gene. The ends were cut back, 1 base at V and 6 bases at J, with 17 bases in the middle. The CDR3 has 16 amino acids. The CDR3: CASSQGGAGARDTQYF. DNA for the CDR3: TGCGCCAGCAGCCAAGGGGGGGCGGGGGCGCGGGATACGCAGTATTTT.

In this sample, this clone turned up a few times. CDR3 sequence: CASSGLIGEYGYTF. DNA for the CDR3: TGTGCCAGCAGCGGACTGATTGGAGAATATGGCTACACCTTC. J is TRBJ1-2 and V is TRBV28; no clear D. CDR1 MDHEN and CDR2 SYDVKM come from the germline V gene. Between the trimmed V and J ends, which lost 6 bases and 5 bases, there was a span of 16 bases. The CDR3 is made up of 14 amino acids.

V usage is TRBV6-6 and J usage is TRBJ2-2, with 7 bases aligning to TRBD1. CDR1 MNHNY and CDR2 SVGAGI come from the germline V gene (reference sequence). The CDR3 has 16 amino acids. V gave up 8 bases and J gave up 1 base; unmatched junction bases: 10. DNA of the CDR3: TGTGCCAGCTCGCCGACAGGGACAGAGAACACCGGGGAGCTGTTTTTT. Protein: CASSPTGTENTGELFF.